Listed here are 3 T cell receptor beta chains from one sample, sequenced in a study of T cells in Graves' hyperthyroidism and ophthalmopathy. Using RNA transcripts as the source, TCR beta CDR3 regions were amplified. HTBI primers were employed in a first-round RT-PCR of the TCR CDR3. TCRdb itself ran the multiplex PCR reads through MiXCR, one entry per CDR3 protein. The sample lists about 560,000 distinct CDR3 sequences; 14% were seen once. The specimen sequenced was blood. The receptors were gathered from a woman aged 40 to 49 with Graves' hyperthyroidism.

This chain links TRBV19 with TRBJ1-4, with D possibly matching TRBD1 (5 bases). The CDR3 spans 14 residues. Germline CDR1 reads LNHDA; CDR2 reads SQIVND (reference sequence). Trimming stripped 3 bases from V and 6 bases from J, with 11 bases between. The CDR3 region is CASSIAGQYEKLFF. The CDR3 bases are TGTGCCAGTAGTATCGCGGGGCAGTATGAAAAACTGTTTTTT.

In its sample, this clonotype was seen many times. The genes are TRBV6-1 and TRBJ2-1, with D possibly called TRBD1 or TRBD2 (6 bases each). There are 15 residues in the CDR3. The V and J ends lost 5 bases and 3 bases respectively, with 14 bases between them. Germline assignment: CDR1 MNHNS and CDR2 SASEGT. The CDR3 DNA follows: TGTGCCAGCAGTCCGAGGACAGCGGGCTACAATGAGCAGTTCTTC. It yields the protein CASSPRTAGYNEQFF.

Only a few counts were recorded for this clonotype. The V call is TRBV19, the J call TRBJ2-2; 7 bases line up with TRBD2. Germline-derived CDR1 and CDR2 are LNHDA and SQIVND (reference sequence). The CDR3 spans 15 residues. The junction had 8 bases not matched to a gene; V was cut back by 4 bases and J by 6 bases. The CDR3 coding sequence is TGTGCCAGTAGTACCTCCGGGACTAAGGCCGGGGAGCTGTTTTTT. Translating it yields CASSTSGTKAGELFF.